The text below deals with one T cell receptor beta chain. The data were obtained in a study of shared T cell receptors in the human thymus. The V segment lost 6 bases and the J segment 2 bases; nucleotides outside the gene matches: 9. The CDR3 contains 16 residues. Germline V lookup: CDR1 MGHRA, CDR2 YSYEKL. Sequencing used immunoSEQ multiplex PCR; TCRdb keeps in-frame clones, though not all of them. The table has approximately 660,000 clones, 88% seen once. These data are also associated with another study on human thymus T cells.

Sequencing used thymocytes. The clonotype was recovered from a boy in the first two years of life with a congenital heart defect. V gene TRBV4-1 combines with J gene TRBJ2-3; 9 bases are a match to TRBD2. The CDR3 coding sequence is TGCGCCAGCAGGAGAGAGCGGGAGGACCCCACAGATACGCAGTATTTT. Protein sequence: CASRREREDPTDTQYF.